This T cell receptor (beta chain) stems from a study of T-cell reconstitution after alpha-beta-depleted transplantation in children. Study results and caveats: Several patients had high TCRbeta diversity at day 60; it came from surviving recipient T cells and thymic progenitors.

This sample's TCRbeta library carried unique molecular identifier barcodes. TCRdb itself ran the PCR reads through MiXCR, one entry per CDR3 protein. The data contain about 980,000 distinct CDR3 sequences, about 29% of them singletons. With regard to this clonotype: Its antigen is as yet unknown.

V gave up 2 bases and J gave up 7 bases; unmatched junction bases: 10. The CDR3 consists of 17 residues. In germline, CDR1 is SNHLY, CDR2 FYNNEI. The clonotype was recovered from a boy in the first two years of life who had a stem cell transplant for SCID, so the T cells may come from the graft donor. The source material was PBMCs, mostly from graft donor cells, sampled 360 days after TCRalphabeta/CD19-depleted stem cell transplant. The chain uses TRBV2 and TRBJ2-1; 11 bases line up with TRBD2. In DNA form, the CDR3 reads TGTGCCAGCAGTGAATCCGGACTAGCGGGCCTTGTGAATGAGCAGTTCTTC. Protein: CASSESGLAGLVNEQFF.